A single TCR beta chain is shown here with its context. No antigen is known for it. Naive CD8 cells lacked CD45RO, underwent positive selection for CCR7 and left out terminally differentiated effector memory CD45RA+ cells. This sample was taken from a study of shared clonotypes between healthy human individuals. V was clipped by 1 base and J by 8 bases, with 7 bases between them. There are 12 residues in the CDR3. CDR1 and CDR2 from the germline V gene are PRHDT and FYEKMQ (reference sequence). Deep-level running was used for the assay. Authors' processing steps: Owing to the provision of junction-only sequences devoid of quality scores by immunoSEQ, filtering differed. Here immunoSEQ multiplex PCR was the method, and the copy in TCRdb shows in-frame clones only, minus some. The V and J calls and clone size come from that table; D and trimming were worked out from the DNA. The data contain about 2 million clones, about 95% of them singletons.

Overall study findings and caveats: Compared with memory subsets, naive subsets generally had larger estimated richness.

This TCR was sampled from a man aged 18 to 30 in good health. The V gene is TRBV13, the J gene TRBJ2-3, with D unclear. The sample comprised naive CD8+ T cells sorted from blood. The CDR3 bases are TGTGCCAGCAGCTTAGCATTAGCTACGCAGTATTTT. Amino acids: CASSLALATQYF.